These T cell receptor beta chains were read from a single sample in a study of response to subunit inactivated influenza vaccine. TCRdb re-called the RT-PCR reads through MiXCR, storing one row per CDR3 protein. The sample lists more than 600,000 distinct CDR3 sequences, less than 20% occurring once. Sequencing used PBMCs from blood, obtained roughly 5 days after vaccination. These receptors were obtained from a man aged 45-65 years who received an inactivated influenza vaccine. Both conserved end residues are part of each CDR3. D genes are given only for firm matches. The listing skips clone size in some rows; elsewhere it reads once, few, many or a size class.

>TRBV19|TRBJ2-4|NA|NA
CASSRDQGNIQYF
TGTGCCAGTAGTCGGGACCAGGGGAACATTCAGTACTTC
>TRBV10-3|TRBJ2-7|NA|few
CAISKAGTASYEQYF
TGTGCCATCAGTAAAGCCGGGACGGCATCCTACGAGCAGTACTTC
>TRBV5-5|TRBJ2-1|TRBD2|few
CASSPRTSGGWNEQFF
TGTGCCAGCAGCCCACGGACTAGCGGGGGGTGGAATGAGCAGTTCTTC
>TRBV29-1|TRBJ1-3|NA|few
CSVEGTVGNTIYF
TGCAGCGTTGAAGGGACAGTCGGAAACACCATATATTTT
>TRBV10-3|TRBJ1-3|TRBD1|few
CAIRTGQEDGNTIYF
TGTGCCATCAGGACGGGACAGGAGGATGGAAACACCATATATTTT
>TRBV15|TRBJ2-1|NA|NA
CATSFTGSYNEQFF
TGTGCCACCAGTTTTACGGGGAGCTACAATGAGCAGTTCTTC
>TRBV11-2|TRBJ2-4|NA|NA
CASSSRITKNIQYF
TGTGCCAGCAGCTCCCGGATCACCAAAAACATTCAGTACTTC
>TRBV20-1|TRBJ2-5|NA|NA
CSARLAETQYF
TGCAGTGCTAGACTGGCAGAGACCCAGTACTTC
>TRBV6-2/TRBV6-3|TRBJ2-7|NA|NA
CASSYGRVYEQYF
TGTGCCAGCAGTTATGGCAGGGTCTACGAGCAGTACTTC
>TRBV6-1|TRBJ2-2|TRBD2|few
CASNLPGLAGGLDTGELFF
TGTGCCAGCAACCTTCCGGGACTAGCGGGAGGATTGGACACCGGGGAGCTGTTTTTT
>TRBV6-6|TRBJ1-2|NA|few
CASSYFRGGYTF
TGTGCCAGCAGTTACTTCAGGGGTGGCTACACCTTC
>TRBV7-8|TRBJ1-1|NA|NA
CASSLVGGAGNTEAFF
TGTGCCAGCAGCTTAGTAGGTGGGGCTGGAAACACTGAAGCTTTCTTT
>TRBV7-9|TRBJ1-6|NA|few
CASALGSSSAPLHF
TGTGCCAGCGCCTTGGGGTCCTCAAGCGCACCCCTCCACTTT